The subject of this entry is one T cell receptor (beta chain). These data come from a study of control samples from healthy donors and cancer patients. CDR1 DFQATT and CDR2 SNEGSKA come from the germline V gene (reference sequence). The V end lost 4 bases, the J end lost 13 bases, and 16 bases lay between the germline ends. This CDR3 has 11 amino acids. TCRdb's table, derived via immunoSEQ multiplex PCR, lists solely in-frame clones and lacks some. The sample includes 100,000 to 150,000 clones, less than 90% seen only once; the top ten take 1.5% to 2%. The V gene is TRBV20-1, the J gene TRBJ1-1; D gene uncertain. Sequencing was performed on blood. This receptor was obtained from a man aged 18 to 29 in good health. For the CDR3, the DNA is TGCAGTGCTAAAATTTCGAGTTTGGTTTTCTTT. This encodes CSAKISSLVFF.